Described below is a single T cell receptor (beta chain) sequence and its context. The antigen remains undetermined. On the day of bone marrow donation, the related graft donor provided peripheral blood. The data stem from a study of T cells after posttransplantation cyclophosphamide. Assay used: immunoSEQ multiplex PCR; TCRdb lists only in-frame clones, some missing. The table lists around 26,000 clones, with no singletons. The study's findings and limits: Later post-transplant blood repertoires were often dominated by donor CD8+ memory clones. TRB overlap between skin or GI tissue T cells and blood was limited. After PTCy, TRB diversity resembled that of CNI/methotrexate controls.

Germline CDR1 reads SNHLY; CDR2 reads FYNNEI. The CDR3 sequence is 14 residues long. V was shortened by 8 bases and J by 5 bases, with 13 bases between the two germline ends. What was sequenced was PBMCs. V usage is TRBV2 and J usage is TRBJ1-6; D is unresolved. The sequence was collected from a woman aged 50 to 65 in good health, CMV-negative, and a related stem cell transplant donor. CDR3 DNA sequence: TGTGCCAGCTCGGTATTAACCGATAATTCACCCCTCCACTTT. Translating it yields CASSVLTDNSPLHF.